This T cell receptor beta chain comes out of a study of blood T cell repertoires in COVID-19. At the level of the study: Both acute and convalescent COVID-19 samples were obtained from the United States, Italy and Spain. The cDNA or gDNA used as material had been derived from T cells, B-cell-depleted T cells, or PBMCs.

In the original analysis: Amplification of reference gene primers was used by the study to estimate nucleated cell counts. Sequenced by immunoSEQ multiplex PCR; TCRdb stores in-frame clones only, minus some. V and J calls and clone size follow that table, whereas D and trimming were derived from the DNA. The data show approximately 190,000 clones, roughly 86% seen once. The sequencing sample was made of peripheral blood. The sequence was obtained from a woman aged 70 to 79 with active or convalescent COVID-19.

The DNA of the CDR3 is TGTGCCACGGCGGGACGCGGGCGAGGCGGGGAAGAGACCCAGTACTTC. Protein product: CATAGRGRGGEETQYF. This chain joins TRBV24-1 and TRBJ2-5; TRBD2 is a possible D gene (6 bases). This CDR3 contains 16 residues. Germline values: CDR1 KGHDR, CDR2 SFDVKD. Trimming cost V 10 bases and J 3 bases, with 23 bases left between them.